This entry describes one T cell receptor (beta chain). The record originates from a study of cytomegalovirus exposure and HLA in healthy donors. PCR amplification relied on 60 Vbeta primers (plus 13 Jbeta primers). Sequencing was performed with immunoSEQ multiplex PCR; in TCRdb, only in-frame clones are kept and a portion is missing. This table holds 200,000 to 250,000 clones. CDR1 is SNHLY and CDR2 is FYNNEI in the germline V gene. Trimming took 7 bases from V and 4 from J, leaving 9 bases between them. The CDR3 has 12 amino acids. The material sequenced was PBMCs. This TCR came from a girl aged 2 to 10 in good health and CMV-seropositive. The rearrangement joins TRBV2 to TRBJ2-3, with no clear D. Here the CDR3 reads CASTLSSDTQYF. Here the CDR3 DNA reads TGTGCCAGCACGTTGTCCTCAGATACGCAGTATTTT.